This T cell receptor (beta chain) was profiled in a study of cytomegalovirus exposure and HLA in healthy donors. There are 13 residues in the CDR3. Germline CDR1 and CDR2: SQVTM and ANQGSEA. Trimming cost V 5 bases and J 5 bases; bases outside gene matches: 5. Regarding this clone: Its antigen is not identified.

Overall study results and limits: Being productive about 87% or about 30% of the time was typical of most TCR beta V segments in an earlier analysis. The study designated around 150 TCR beta chains cytomegalovirus-associated. A link between a missense DCLRE1C variant and TCR beta V- and J-gene trimming emerged from a later analysis.

Use of 60 Vbeta and 13 Jbeta primers characterized the PCR. As processed by the authors: Later work found around 80 million unique TCR beta chains, with roughly 11 million shared. TCRdb's copy holds only in-frame clones and misses some; the assay was immunoSEQ multiplex PCR. That table furnishes V, J and clone size, whereas the DNA furnished D and trimming. Among roughly 220,000 clones listed, about 74% were seen once. The chain employs TRBV29-1 and TRBJ2-2; TRBD1 aligns across 7 bases. The clonotype originates from a woman in her twenties or thirties in good health and CMV-seronegative. Sequenced input: PBMCs. DNA for the CDR3: TGCAGCGTTAGACAGGGTGGGACCGGGGAGCTGTTTTTT. Encoded protein: CSVRQGGTGELFF.